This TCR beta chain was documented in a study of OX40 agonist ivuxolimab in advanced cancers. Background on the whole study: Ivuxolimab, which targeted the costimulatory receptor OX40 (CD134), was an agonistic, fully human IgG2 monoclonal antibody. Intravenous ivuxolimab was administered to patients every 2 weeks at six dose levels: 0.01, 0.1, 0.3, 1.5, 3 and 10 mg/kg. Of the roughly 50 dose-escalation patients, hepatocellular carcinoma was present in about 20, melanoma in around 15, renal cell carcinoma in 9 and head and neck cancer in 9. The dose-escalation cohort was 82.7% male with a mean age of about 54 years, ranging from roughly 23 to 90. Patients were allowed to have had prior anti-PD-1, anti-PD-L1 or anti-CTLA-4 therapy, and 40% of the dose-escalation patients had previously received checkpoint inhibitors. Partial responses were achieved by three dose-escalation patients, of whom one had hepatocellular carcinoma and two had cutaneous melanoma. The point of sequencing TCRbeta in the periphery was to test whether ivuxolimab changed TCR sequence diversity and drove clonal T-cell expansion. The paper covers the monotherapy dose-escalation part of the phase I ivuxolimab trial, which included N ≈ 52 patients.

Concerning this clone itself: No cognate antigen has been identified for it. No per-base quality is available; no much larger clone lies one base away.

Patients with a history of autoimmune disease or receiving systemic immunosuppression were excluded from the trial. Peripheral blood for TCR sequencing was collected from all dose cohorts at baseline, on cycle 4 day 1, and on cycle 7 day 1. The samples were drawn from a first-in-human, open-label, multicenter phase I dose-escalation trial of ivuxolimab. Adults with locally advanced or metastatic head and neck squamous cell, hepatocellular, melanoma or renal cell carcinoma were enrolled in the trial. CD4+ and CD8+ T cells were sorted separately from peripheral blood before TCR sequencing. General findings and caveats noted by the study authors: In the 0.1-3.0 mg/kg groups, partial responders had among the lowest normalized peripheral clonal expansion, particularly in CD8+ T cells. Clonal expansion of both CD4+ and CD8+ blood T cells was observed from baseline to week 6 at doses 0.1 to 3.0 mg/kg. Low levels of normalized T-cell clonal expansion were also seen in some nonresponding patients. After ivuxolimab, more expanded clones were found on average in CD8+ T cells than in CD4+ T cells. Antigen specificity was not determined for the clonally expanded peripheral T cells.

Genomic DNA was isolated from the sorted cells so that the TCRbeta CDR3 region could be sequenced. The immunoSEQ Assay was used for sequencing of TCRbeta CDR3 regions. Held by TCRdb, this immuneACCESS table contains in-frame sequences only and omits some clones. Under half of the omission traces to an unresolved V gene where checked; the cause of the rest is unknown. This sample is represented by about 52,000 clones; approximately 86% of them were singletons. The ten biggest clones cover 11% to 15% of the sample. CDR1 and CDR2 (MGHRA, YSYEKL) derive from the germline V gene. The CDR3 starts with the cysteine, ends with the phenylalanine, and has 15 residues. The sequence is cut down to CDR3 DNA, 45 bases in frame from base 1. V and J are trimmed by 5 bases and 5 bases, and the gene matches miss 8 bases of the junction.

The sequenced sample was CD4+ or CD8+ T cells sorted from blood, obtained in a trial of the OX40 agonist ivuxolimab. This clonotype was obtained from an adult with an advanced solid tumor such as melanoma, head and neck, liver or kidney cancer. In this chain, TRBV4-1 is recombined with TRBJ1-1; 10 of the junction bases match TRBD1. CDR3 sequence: CASSKTTGGGTEAFF. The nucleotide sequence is TGCGCCAGCAGCAAGACGACAGGGGGCGGGACTGAAGCTTTCTTT.